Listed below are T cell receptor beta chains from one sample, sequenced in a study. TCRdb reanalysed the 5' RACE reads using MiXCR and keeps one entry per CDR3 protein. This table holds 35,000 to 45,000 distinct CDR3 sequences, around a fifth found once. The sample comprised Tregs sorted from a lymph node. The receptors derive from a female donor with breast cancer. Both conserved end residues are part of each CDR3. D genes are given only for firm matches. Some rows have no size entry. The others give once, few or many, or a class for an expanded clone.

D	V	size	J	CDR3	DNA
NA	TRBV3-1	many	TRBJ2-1	CASSRGRYEQFF	TGTGCCAGCAGCCGAGGCAGGTATGAGCAGTTCTTC
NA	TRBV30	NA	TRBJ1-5	CAWSVPNGVQPQHF	TGTGCCTGGAGTGTACCGAATGGGGTTCAGCCCCAGCATTTT
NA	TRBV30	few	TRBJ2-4	CAWSSVSGKNIQYF	TGTGCCTGGAGTTCTGTAAGCGGGAAAAACATTCAGTACTTC
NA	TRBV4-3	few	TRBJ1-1	CASSQDRAGNTEAFF	TGCGCCAGCAGCCAAGATCGAGCAGGGAACACTGAAGCTTTCTTT
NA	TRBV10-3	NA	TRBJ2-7	CAISDGRGDEQYF	TGTGCCATCAGTGATGGCAGGGGGGACGAGCAGTACTTC
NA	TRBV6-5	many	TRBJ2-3	CASSYSVSTDTQYF	TGTGCCAGCAGTTACTCGGTTAGCACAGATACGCAGTATTTT
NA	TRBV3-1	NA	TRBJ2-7	CASSPRDWSYEQYF	TGTGCCAGCAGCCCCCGGGACTGGTCCTACGAGCAGTACTTC
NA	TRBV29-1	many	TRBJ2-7	CSVEAGWGYEQYF	TGCAGCGTTGAGGCAGGTTGGGGTTACGAGCAGTACTTC
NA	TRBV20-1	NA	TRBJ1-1	CSATSGIMNTEAFF	TGCAGTGCTACCTCCGGGATAATGAACACTGAAGCTTTCTTT
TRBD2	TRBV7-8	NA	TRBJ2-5	CASSHLLAGVRETQYF	TGTGCCAGCAGCCACCTTCTAGCGGGAGTAAGAGAGACCCAGTACTTC
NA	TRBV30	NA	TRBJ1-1	CAWSGAGQPRDEAFF	TGTGCCTGGAGTGGGGCGGGGCAACCCCGTGATGAAGCTTTCTTT
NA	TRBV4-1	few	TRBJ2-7	CASSRLLSGPSYEQYF	TGCGCCAGCAGCCGCTTATTAAGCGGGCCCTCCTACGAGCAGTACTTC
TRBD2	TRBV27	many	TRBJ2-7	CASSSRGGRTYEQYF	TGTGCCAGCAGTTCGCGGGGGGGACGAACCTACGAGCAGTACTTC
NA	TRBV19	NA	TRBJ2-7	CASSMAGSYYEQYF	TGTGCCAGTAGTATGGCGGGGTCCTACTACGAGCAGTACTTC
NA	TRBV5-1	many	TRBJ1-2	CASTSGTYGYTF	TGCGCCAGCACCTCCGGGACCTATGGCTACACCTTC
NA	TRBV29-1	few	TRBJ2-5	CSVGGQGTQYF	TGCAGCGTTGGCGGTCAAGGGACCCAGTACTTC
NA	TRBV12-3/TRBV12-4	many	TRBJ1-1	CASSLRPGDTEAFF	TGTGCCAGCAGTCTACGACCGGGTGACACTGAAGCTTTCTTT
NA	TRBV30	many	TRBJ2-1	CAWRPDPSSYNEQFF	TGTGCCTGGAGACCAGACCCGAGCTCCTACAATGAGCAGTTCTTC
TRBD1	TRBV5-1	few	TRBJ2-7	CASSWTGYEQYF	TGCGCCAGCAGCTGGACAGGGTACGAGCAGTACTTC
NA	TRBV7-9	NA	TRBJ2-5	CASSFSPGETQYF	TGTGCCAGCAGCTTTTCCCCGGGGGAGACCCAGTACTTC
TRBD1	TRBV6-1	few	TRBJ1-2	CASRGQGAPIF	TGTGCCAGCAGGGGACAGGGGGCACCCATCTTC
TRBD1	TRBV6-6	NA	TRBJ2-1	CASSHDRVHEQFF	TGTGCCAGCAGTCACGACAGGGTTCATGAGCAGTTCTTC
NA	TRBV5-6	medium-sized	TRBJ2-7	CASSLVGQVSYEQYF	TGTGCCAGCAGCTTGGTGGGGCAGGTATCCTACGAGCAGTACTTC
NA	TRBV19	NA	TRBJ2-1	CASSRWNEQFF	TGTGCCAGTAGTCGCTGGAATGAGCAGTTCTTC
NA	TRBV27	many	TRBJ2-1	CASSLSGIPYNEQFF	TGTGCCAGCAGTTTGTCAGGGATCCCCTACAATGAGCAGTTCTTC
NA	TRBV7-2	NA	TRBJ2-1	CASSFSWGDEQFF	TGTGCCAGCAGCTTTAGCTGGGGAGATGAGCAGTTCTTC
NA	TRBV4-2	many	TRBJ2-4	CASSQVVAQGIQYF	TGTGCCAGCAGCCAAGTAGTGGCCCAGGGCATTCAGTACTTC
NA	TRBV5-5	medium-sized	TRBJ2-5	CASSALPGPDETQYF	TGTGCCAGCAGCGCACTTCCGGGACCCGATGAGACCCAGTACTTC
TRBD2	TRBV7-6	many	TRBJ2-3	CASSLETSGSTDTQYF	TGTGCCAGCAGCTTAGAGACTAGCGGGAGCACAGATACGCAGTATTTT
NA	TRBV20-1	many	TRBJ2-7	CSARDIGVLDEQYF	TGCAGTGCTAGAGATATAGGGGTCCTAGACGAGCAGTACTTC
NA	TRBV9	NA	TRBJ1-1	CASSERGGGTEAFF	TGTGCCAGCAGCGAGAGAGGGGGGGGCACTGAAGCTTTCTTT
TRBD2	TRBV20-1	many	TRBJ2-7	CSAVNQRGKGDDEQYF	TGCAGTGCTGTAAACCAGCGGGGTAAGGGAGACGACGAGCAGTACTTC